Given below is one TCR beta chain in context. The data originate from a study of control samples from healthy donors and cancer patients. Here immunoSEQ multiplex PCR was the method, and the copy in TCRdb shows in-frame clones only, minus some. The profile shows under 450,000 clones, about nine tenths of them singletons. The germline CDR1 and CDR2 sequences are LNHDA and SQIVND (reference sequence). V shed 3 bases and J shed 2 bases, with 7 bases lying between them. This CDR3 comprises 13 residues. The genes are TRBV19 and TRBJ1-2, with D unresolved. The sequence was obtained from a man in his forties or fifties with head and neck cancer. Sequencing input: PBMCs. CDR3 amino acids: CASSIQENYGYTF. In DNA, the CDR3 is TGTGCCAGTAGTATCCAGGAGAACTATGGCTACACCTTC.